The entry that follows covers one T cell receptor beta chain sequence. The clone's antigen remains unknown. No base-level quality is on record; no much larger clone is a single base apart. One collaborating source in Seattle enrolled patients during active infection and followed them longitudinally through the course of disease. The collaborating institutions used their own protocols to collect whole blood in K2EDTA tubes. Collaborator samples were shipped for TCRbeta analysis as frozen whole blood, isolated PBMCs, or DNA extracted from either sample type. These data come from a study of blood T cell repertoires in COVID-19 (dated by TCRdb to 2020 to 2022). With respect to the entire study: Collaborator samples came from the United States, Italy and Spain and covered acute and convalescent phases of COVID-19. Where available, HLA class I and class II types were taken from metadata supplied by the sample provider and were not determined by assay-based typing. The samples were drawn from the first 160 participants of the ongoing ImmuneRACE study and from 950 to 1,500 subjects provided by 6 global collaborators. Deeply sampled blood TCRbeta repertoires from subjects exposed to, actively infected with, or recovered from COVID-19 were included in the dataset. Sample metadata almost always included a de-identified subject ID, COVID-19 status, age in years and sex. The repertoires were made available in a free public database intended to serve as a resource for research on the immune response to SARS-CoV-2. The prospective study material was composed of cDNA or gDNA derived from T cells, B-cell-depleted T cells, or PBMCs.

Based on the germline V gene, the CDR1 and CDR2 sequences are ENHRY and SYGVKD. The CDR3 sequence holds 15 residues, the cysteine and phenylalanine included. Only CDR3 DNA remains: 45 bases, in frame from the first base. Here V drops 6 bases and J drops 4 bases, and the junction holds 6 bases not matched to any gene. The research as a whole found: The quantity of clinical and demographic metadata differed by source and by participant and was supplied without curation.

The immunoSEQ Assay, a bias-controlled multiplex PCR, was used to amplify TCRbeta CDR3 regions from genomic DNA. Processing in the source paper ran as follows. The number of nucleated cells in each sample was estimated by amplification of reference gene primers within the assay. To quantify the absolute abundance of each unique TCRbeta CDR3 rearrangement, sequence reads were collapsed and filtered. For each sample, productive Simpson clonality was calculated by taking the square root of Simpson's diversity index across productive rearrangements. TCRdb provides this immuneACCESS table in a form limited to in-frame rearrangements. Some clones are lacking; in checked studies, under half of them reflect an unresolved V gene, and why the rest are absent is not known. For V, J and clone size, that table is used; D and trimming come from the DNA. For this sample there are a few hundred thousand clones; roughly 90% appear just once. Under 8.5% of the sample is held by the ten biggest clonotypes.

The receptor was derived from a woman aged 60 to 75 with COVID-19, enrolled during active disease. This chain is built from TRBV10-3 and TRBJ2-3; 11 junctional bases match TRBD2. The specimen was peripheral blood. The DNA reads as follows: TGTGCCATCAGGGAACTAGCGGGGGCGTCAGATACGCAGTATTTT. This codes for CAIRELAGASDTQYF.